The 8 T cell receptor beta chains reported below all come from one sample, sequenced in a study of vaccination and CD4 T cells after COVID-19. The Oncomine TCR Beta short-read assay was applied to DNA of cultured CD4+ T cells. TCRdb re-analysed the PCR reads in MiXCR, keeping a single row per CDR3 protein. The sample lists roughly 5,200 distinct CDR3 sequences, about 38% occurring once. Treatment defined: roughly 11-day PBMC culture with coronavirus spike peptide pools or control peptides (ViraFEST assay). These receptors' antigens are unknown. The sequencing sample was made of CD4+ T cells from blood, cultured in vitro. The receptors derive from a human donor who had recovered from COVID-19.

The genes are TRBV20-1 and TRBJ1-1, with 8 bases identical to TRBD1. Germline CDR1 and CDR2: DFQATT and SNEGSKA (reference sequence). With 5 bases clipped from V and 5 bases from J, the junction kept 7 bases outside the gene matches. The CDR3 loop spans 13 amino acids. CDR3 sequence reads: CSAHGQGGTEAFF. The CDR3 bases are TGCAGTGCTCATGGACAGGGTGGGACTGAAGCTTTCTTT.

V usage is TRBV6-5 and J usage is TRBJ2-5; 12 bases map to TRBD2. The CDR3 contains 16 residues. V trimming: 6 bases; J trimming: 4 bases; junction bases outside the gene matches: 9. Germline CDR1 reads MNHEY; CDR2 reads SVGAGI. The CDR3 DNA sequence: TGTGCCAGCAGATTACTAGCGGGGGGCTCCCCAGAGACCCAGTACTTC. It specifies CASRLLAGGSPETQYF.

In DNA, the CDR3 is TGTGCCAGCACCGGGGACAGGGTCTTAAGGGCTTTCTTT. It encodes CASTGDRVLRAFF. V gene TRBV2 combines with J gene TRBJ1-1; 9 bases match TRBD1. J gave up 11 bases and V 7 bases, and 11 bases lay outside the gene matches. CDR3 size: 13 residues. The germline gives CDR1 SNHLY, CDR2 FYNNEI.

The V call is TRBV5-1, the J call TRBJ2-7; D not resolved. V lost 4 bases to trimming and J lost 0 bases, with 14 bases between them. This CDR3 has 15 residues. Germline V CDR1 and CDR2: SGHRS, YFSETQ. CDR3 in DNA: TGCGCCAGCAGCACGGACGCCCGGAGCTCCTACGAGCAGTACTTC. Translating it yields CASSTDARSSYEQYF.

The J gene is TRBJ2-7, the V gene TRBV20-1, with 11 positions matching TRBD1. V trimming: 6 bases; J trimming: 6 bases; junction bases outside the gene matches: 7. The germline V gene encodes CDR1 DFQATT and CDR2 SNEGSKA (reference sequence). The CDR3 has 13 residues. Here the CDR3 DNA reads TGCAGTGCCAGGACAGGGGGCCCCCCCGAGCAGTACTTC. It yields the protein CSARTGGPPEQYF.

The rearrangement uses TRBV2 and TRBJ2-3; D uncertain. This CDR3 is built from 11 residues. Per the germline V gene, CDR1 is SNHLY and CDR2 is FYNNEI. V gave up 9 bases and J gave up 2 bases, with 6 bases separating them. The CDR3 spells CASWITDTQYF. DNA for the CDR3: TGTGCCAGTTGGATCACAGATACGCAGTATTTT.

This clonotype was seen only a few times. This chain joins TRBV20-1 and TRBJ2-7; a possible D gene is TRBD2 (6 bases). The ends were cut back, 3 bases at V and 2 bases at J, with 11 bases in the middle. The length of the CDR3 is 13 residues. Germline CDR1 and CDR2: DFQATT and SNEGSKA (reference sequence). This CDR3 reads CSASTGTPYEQYF. The CDR3, as DNA: TGCAGTGCTAGTACCGGGACTCCCTACGAGCAGTACTTC.

The rearrangement joins TRBV2 to TRBJ1-5; TRBD1 is a possible D gene (6 bases). This CDR3 contains 13 residues. Trimming removed 5 bases at V and 3 bases at J, with 8 bases between. The germline V gene encodes CDR1 SNHLY and CDR2 FYNNEI. The CDR3: CASSRDNNQPQHF. CDR3 DNA sequence: TGTGCCAGCAGTAGGGACAACAATCAGCCCCAGCATTTT.